The TCR beta chain under discussion was sequenced for a study of metastatic and nonmetastatic thyroid tumors. J was trimmed by 3 bases and V by 3 bases; bases with no gene match: 5. From germline, CDR1 is DFQATT and CDR2 SNEGSKA (reference sequence). The CDR3 loop spans 14 amino acids. TCRdb re-called clones via MiXCR from the PCR reads. The repertoire consists of over 2,500 clones, with 27% occurring once and the leading ten covering around 21%. Among the patients, none had received any treatment before thyroid surgery. V and J are TRBV20-1 and TRBJ2-7, with 10 nucleotides matching TRBD1. Sequencing used tumor tissue. The clonotype comes from a female donor with papillary thyroid cancer or a benign thyroid nodule (not recorded which). Some clones in this sample may be carry-over from other donors' samples. In nucleotides, the CDR3 is TGCAGTGCTAGGCTCCGGGACAGGGGCTACGAGCAGTACTTC. Translated: CSARLRDRGYEQYF.